This T cell receptor (beta chain) was captured by sequencing in a study of blood T cell repertoires in COVID-19. Across the whole study: T cells, B-cell-depleted T cells, or PBMCs provided the cDNA or gDNA that served as material.

There are 14 residues in the CDR3. Looked up from germline, CDR1 is KGHDR and CDR2 is SFDVKD. V lost 5 bases to trimming and J lost 10 bases, with 17 bases between them. Original handling: Counts of nucleated cells, estimated from reference gene primer amplification, were obtained. Repertoires were generated with immunoSEQ multiplex PCR, while TCRdb's copy carries only in-frame clones and drops some. Clone size and the V and J calls come from that table; the DNA yielded D and trimming. The profile shows hundreds of thousands of clones, about 90% of them singletons. The sequence derives from a woman younger than 35 with acute COVID-19. The gene calls are TRBV24-1 and TRBJ2-1, with a tentative D call TRBD2 (5 bases). The sample was PBMCs or T cells enriched from blood (not recorded which). CDR3 sequence (DNA): TGTGCCACCAGTGTCGGTTTTCGGGAAGGGGAGCAGTTCTTC. This gives the protein CATSVGFREGEQFF.